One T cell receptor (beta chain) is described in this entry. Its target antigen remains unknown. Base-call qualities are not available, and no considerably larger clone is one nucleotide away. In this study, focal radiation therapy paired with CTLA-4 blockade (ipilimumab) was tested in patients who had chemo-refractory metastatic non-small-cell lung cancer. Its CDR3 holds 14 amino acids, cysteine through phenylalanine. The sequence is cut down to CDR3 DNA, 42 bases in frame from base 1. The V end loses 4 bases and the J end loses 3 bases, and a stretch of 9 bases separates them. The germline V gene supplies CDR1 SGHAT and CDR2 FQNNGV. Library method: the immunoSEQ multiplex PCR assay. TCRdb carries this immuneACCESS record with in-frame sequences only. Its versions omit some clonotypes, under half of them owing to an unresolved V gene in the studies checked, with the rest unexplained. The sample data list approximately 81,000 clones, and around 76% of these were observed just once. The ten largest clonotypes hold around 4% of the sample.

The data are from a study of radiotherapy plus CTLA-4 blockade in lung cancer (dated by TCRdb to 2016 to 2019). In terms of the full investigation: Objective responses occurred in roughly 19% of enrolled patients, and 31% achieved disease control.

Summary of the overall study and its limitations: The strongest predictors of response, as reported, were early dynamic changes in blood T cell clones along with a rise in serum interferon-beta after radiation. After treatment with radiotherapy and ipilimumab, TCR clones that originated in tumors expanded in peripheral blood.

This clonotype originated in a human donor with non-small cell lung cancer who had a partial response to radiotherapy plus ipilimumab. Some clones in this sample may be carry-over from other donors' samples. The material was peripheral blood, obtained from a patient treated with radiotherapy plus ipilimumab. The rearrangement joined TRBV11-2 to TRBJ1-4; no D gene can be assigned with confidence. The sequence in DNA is TGTGCCAGCAGCTCCACGGGGTCTAATGAAAAACTGTTTTTT. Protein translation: CASSSTGSNEKLFF. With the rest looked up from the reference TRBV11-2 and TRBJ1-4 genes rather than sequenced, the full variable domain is EAGVAQSPRYKIIEKRQSVAFWCNPISGHATLYWYQQILGQGPKLLIQFQNNGVVDDSQLPKDRFSAERLKGVDSTLKIQPAKLEDSAVYLCASSSTGSNEKLFFGSGTQLSVL.